The 15 T cell receptor beta chains below all came from one sample that was sequenced in a study of T cell responses to AZD1222 COVID-19 vaccine. Clones were sequenced by immunoSEQ multiplex PCR, and TCRdb holds only the in-frame ones, with some missing. This sample has 100,000 to 150,000 clones, with over 85% found just once. The source material was peripheral blood, sampled on day 0 of AZD1222 vaccination. All receptors come from an adult in good health.

V gene TRBV7-9 combines with J gene TRBJ1-1; 8 positions agree with TRBD1. The CDR3 has 15 amino acids. Germline V lookup: CDR1 SEHNR, CDR2 FQNEAQ (reference sequence). V gave up 5 bases and J gave up 1 base; unmatched junction bases: 6. The CDR3 is CASSRTGLENTEAFF. CDR3 DNA sequence: TGTGCCAGCAGCAGGACAGGGCTTGAGAACACTGAAGCTTTCTTT.

The chain is built from TRBV5-6 and TRBJ2-1, with D tentatively TRBD1 (6 bases). CDR3 length: 15 residues. Per germline, CDR1 SGHDT and CDR2 YYEEEE. V was cut by 4 bases and J by 4 bases, with 15 bases left in between. DNA of the CDR3: TGTGCCAGCAGCGGAGAGGGTAGGGGGTACAATGAGCAGTTCTTC. Amino acids: CASSGEGRGYNEQFF. The complete variable domain, with remaining parts taken from reference TRBV5-6 and TRBJ2-1, reads DAGVTQSPTHLIKTRGQQVTLRCSPKSGHDTVSWYQQALGQGPQFIFQYYEEEERQRGNFPDRFSGHQFPNYSSELNVNALLLGDSALYLCASSGEGRGYNEQFFGPGTRLTVL.

This clone showed up just once. The chain employs TRBV4-2 and TRBJ2-5; the D gene could be TRBD1 or TRBD2 (6 bases each). The CDR3 length is 17 residues. Germline CDR1 LGHNA, CDR2 YNFKEQ. V lost 0 bases and J lost 5, with 19 bases in between. The CDR3 protein is CASSQEGTGGRGETQYF. CDR3 sequence (DNA): TGTGCCAGCAGCCAAGAAGGGACCGGGGGCCGCGGTGAGACCCAGTACTTC.

V gene TRBV5-1 combines with J gene TRBJ1-6; no clear D. This CDR3 is built from 13 residues. Trimming pared 1 base from V and 13 bases from J, leaving 12 bases between. From germline, CDR1 is SGHRS and CDR2 YFSETQ. The CDR3 DNA reads as TGCGCCAGCAGCTTGTCTGGGAACAATCCCCTCCACTTT. This codes for CASSLSGNNPLHF.

In this sample, this clone turned up once. This sequence joins TRBV5-1 and TRBJ2-1, with 13 bases lining up with TRBD2. The J segment lost 6 bases and the V segment lost 3 bases, leaving 6 bases of the junction unmatched. The length of the CDR3 is 16 residues. Germline lookup yields CDR1 SGHRS and CDR2 YFSETQ. CDR3 coding DNA: TGCGCCAGCAGCTCGCTTGGGACTAGCGGGACCAATGAGCAGTTCTTC. Translating gives CASSSLGTSGTNEQFF.

This chain connects TRBV28 to TRBJ1-2; D not certain. The CDR3 spans 13 residues. V was cut by 3 bases and J by 4 bases, with 9 bases left in between. CDR1 and CDR2 from the germline V gene are MDHEN and SYDVKM. The CDR3 coding sequence is TGTGCCAGCAGTTTCGGGCAGCTCTATGGCTACACCTTC. Translation gives CASSFGQLYGYTF.

The chain has TRBV30 and TRBJ2-7; 9 nucleotides match TRBD1. This CDR3 has 13 residues. Germline CDR1 and CDR2: GTSNPN and SVGIG (reference sequence). CDR3 in amino acids: CAWSGTGTGPFRV. CDR3 DNA: TGTGCCTGGAGTGGTACCGGGACAGGGCCATTTAGGGTC.

The DNA of the CDR3 is TGTGCCTCTTGGGGAGGGGGCTACACTGAAGCTTTCTTT. Its protein product is CASWGGGYTEAFF. V and J are TRBV6-5 and TRBJ1-1; TRBD1 matches at 7 bases. The CDR3 runs to 13 residues. CDR1 is MNHEY and CDR2 is SVGAGI in the germline V gene. Germline trimming cut 11 bases from V and 3 bases from J; bases unmatched to any gene: 9.

This chain joins TRBV14 and TRBJ2-1; the match to TRBD2 covers 7 bases. The CDR3 has 15 amino acids. V trimming: 0 bases; J trimming: 9 bases; junction bases outside the gene matches: 8. Germline values: CDR1 SGHDN, CDR2 FVKESK. The CDR3 region is CASSQEFNSGGEQFF. As DNA, the CDR3 is TGTGCCAGCAGCCAAGAATTTAACTCGGGGGGTGAGCAGTTCTTC.

The CDR3 DNA is TGCGCCAGCAGCTTGGCCCCGTCCGGGAGCTCTGGGAATGGCTACACCTTC. Translating gives CASSLAPSGSSGNGYTF. J is TRBJ1-2 and V is TRBV5-1; D gene unclear. Germline CDR1 SGHRS, CDR2 YFSETQ. V lost 0 bases and J 6 bases, leaving 21 bases between the germline ends. This CDR3 comprises 17 residues.

With respect to this clone: A read error may produce the germline difference seen at one junction end. The chain carries TRBV2 and TRBJ2-5; weak D call: TRBD1 (6 bases). Germline V gene sequence: CDR1 SNHLY, CDR2 FYNNEI. The CDR3 extends over 11 amino acids. The CDR3 reads CASREGGTQYF. The CDR3 coding sequence is TGTGCCAGCAGGGAAGGGGGGACCCAGTACTTC.

This sequence joins TRBV5-1 and TRBJ1-5; the match to TRBD1 covers 7 bases. Looked up from germline, CDR1 is SGHRS and CDR2 is YFSETQ. The CDR3 loop spans 15 amino acids. Losses at the gene ends were 1 base for V and 4 bases for J; bases not matched to a gene: 5. The CDR3 loop is CASSLLPGQNQPQHF. DNA of the CDR3: TGCGCCAGCAGCTTGTTACCGGGACAGAATCAGCCCCAGCATTTT.

To note about this clone: Different DNA sequences within this sample yield the same CDR3. V is TRBV5-1 and J is TRBJ2-5, with D uncertain. Germline lookup yields CDR1 SGHRS and CDR2 YFSETQ. The V end lost 3 bases, the J end lost 0 bases, and 12 bases lay between the germline ends. This CDR3 spans 15 amino acids. The CDR3 protein is CASSSGTEYQETQYF. The CDR3 nucleotides are TGCGCCAGCAGCTCCGGAACGGAATACCAAGAGACCCAGTACTTC.

CDR3 DNA sequence: TGTGCCAGCAGCTTATGGGGATCCTCTGGAAACACCATATATTTT. The encoded protein is CASSLWGSSGNTIYF. The chain links TRBV7-2 to TRBJ1-3; D is uncertain. Deletions cut 2 bases from V and 0 bases from J, with 8 bases between. Germline assignment: CDR1 SGHTA and CDR2 FQGNSA. CDR3 length equals 15 residues.

The chain uses TRBV5-8 and TRBJ2-7; D call uncertain. Germline CDR1 reads SGHTS; CDR2 reads YDEGEE. There are 12 residues in the CDR3. Trimming left V 0 bases short and J 3 bases short, with 4 bases between. Here the CDR3 reads CASSLEGYEQYF. Written as DNA, the CDR3 is TGTGCCAGCAGCTTGGAAGGCTACGAGCAGTACTTC.